The source of this T cell receptor (beta chain) is a study of blood T cell repertoires in COVID-19. Study-level background: Spain, Italy and the United States supplied samples that represented acute and convalescent COVID-19.

Profiled with immunoSEQ multiplex PCR; TCRdb holds only in-frame clones, not every one. The sample carries about 140,000 clones, 90% recorded once. The specimen was peripheral blood. The sequence was obtained from a woman of 80 years or more with acute or convalescent COVID-19.

The chain's CDR3 is CASSFALDSGEQYF. CDR3 sequence (DNA): TGTGCCAGCAGCTTCGCACTCGACTCGGGCGAGCAGTACTTC. V gene TRBV7-9 combines with J gene TRBJ2-7; D is undetermined. Trimming pared 3 bases from V and 6 bases from J, leaving 15 bases between. This CDR3 comprises 14 residues. The V gene's germline CDR1 is SEHNR and CDR2 FQNEAQ (reference sequence).